Listed below are T cell receptor beta chains from one sample, sequenced in a study of blood T cell repertoires in COVID-19. Libraries were prepared by immunoSEQ multiplex PCR; TCRdb keeps only in-frame clonotypes and omits some of them. Here the sample spans about 140,000 clones, 85% to 90% being singletons. Sequencing was performed on peripheral blood. These TCRs come from a woman aged 55-70 years with acute or convalescent COVID-19. CDR3s include the opening cysteine and the closing phenylalanine or tryptophan. Each record gives: V gene, clone size, D gene, J gene, CDR3 protein, CDR3 DNA. The D gene is left open where the match is weak. Size is omitted from some rows. Given values are once, few, many or a class for expanded clones.

>TRBV5-1|.|.|TRBJ2-1
CASRISGSYNEQFF
TGCGCCAGCAGGATAAGCGGCTCCTACAATGAGCAGTTCTTC
>TRBV6-5|.|TRBD1|TRBJ1-2
CASSYRGLGGYTF
TGTGCCAGCAGTTACAGGGGGCTGGGTGGCTACACCTTC
>TRBV7-2|.|TRBD1|TRBJ1-1
CASSTTGGGFAEAFF
TGTGCCAGCAGCACGACAGGGGGCGGGTTTGCCGAAGCTTTCTTT
>TRBV27|.|TRBD1|TRBJ1-2
CASRRQGANGYTF
TGTGCCAGCAGGAGACAGGGGGCTAATGGCTACACCTTC
>TRBV5-4|.|.|TRBJ2-1
CASSFARGTVGDEQFF
TGTGCCAGCAGCTTCGCACGGGGGACAGTGGGGGATGAGCAGTTCTTC
>TRBV5-4|.|TRBD1|TRBJ1-1
CASIRAGTGNTEAFF
TGTGCCAGCATCAGAGCCGGGACAGGGAACACTGAAGCTTTCTTT
>TRBV2|.|.|TRBJ1-6
CASSEARLNSPLHF
TGTGCCAGCAGTGAAGCCAGGTTAAATTCACCCCTCCACTTT
>TRBV30|.|.|TRBJ1-1
CAWSVGQLNTEAFF
TGTGCCTGGAGTGTAGGACAGTTGAACACTGAAGCTTTCTTT
>TRBV5-1|.|.|TRBJ1-2
CASSLDRVGDGYTF
TGCGCCAGCAGCTTGGACAGGGTAGGGGATGGCTACACCTTC
>TRBV18|.|TRBD1|TRBJ1-2
CASSLNDRDYGYTF
TGTGCCAGCTCCCTAAACGACAGGGACTATGGCTACACCTTC
>TRBV5-4|once|.|TRBJ2-3
CASSLDRYTDTQYF
TGTGCCAGCAGCTTGGACAGATACACAGATACGCAGTATTTT
>TRBV30|.|.|TRBJ1-2
CAWSEVANYGYTF
TGTGCCTGGAGTGAAGTAGCTAACTATGGCTACACCTTC
>TRBV28|.|.|TRBJ2-4
CASSFTQGGAKNIQYF
TGTGCCAGCAGTTTTACCCAGGGGGGTGCCAAAAACATTCAGTACTTC
>TRBV4-3|.|.|TRBJ1-4
CASSQGWSLNEKLFF
TGCGCCAGCAGCCAAGGGTGGTCACTTAATGAAAAACTGTTTTTT
>TRBV2|.|TRBD1|TRBJ1-1
CASRVGGNTEAFF
TGTGCCAGCAGAGTAGGGGGCAACACTGAAGCTTTCTTT
>TRBV5-1|.|.|TRBJ1-6
CASSLDSPGNSPLHF
TGCGCCAGCAGCTTGGACAGTCCGGGGAATTCACCCCTCCACTTT
>TRBV20-1|.|.|TRBJ1-1
CSAMGGDAFF
TGCAGTGCTATGGGGGGTGACGCTTTCTTT
>TRBV5-1|.|TRBD1|TRBJ1-1
CASSLVQGAVTEAFF
TGCGCCAGCAGTTTAGTACAGGGGGCGGTCACTGAAGCTTTCTTT
>TRBV7-9|once|.|TRBJ2-4
CASSFGQPFDIQYF
TGTGCCAGCAGCTTCGGACAGCCCTTTGACATTCAGTACTTC
>TRBV29-1|.|TRBD1|TRBJ2-1
CSVVIQGAGEQFF
TGCAGCGTTGTAATACAGGGGGCGGGGGAGCAGTTCTTC
>TRBV9|once|.|TRBJ1-4
CASSVQWAVGEKLFF
TGTGCCAGCAGCGTCCAATGGGCAGTTGGGGAAAAACTGTTTTTT
>TRBV7-9|.|.|TRBJ2-1
CASSSQRGSQFF
TGTGCCAGCAGCTCCCAAAGGGGATCGCAGTTCTTC
>TRBV12-3/TRBV12-4|.|.|TRBJ2-2
CASRISGGELFF
TGTGCCAGCAGGATTAGTGGCGGGGAGCTGTTTTTT
>TRBV9|once|.|TRBJ2-7
CASSASGGASYEQYF
TGTGCCAGCAGCGCCAGTGGGGGGGCATCCTACGAGCAGTACTTC
>TRBV10-3|.|TRBD1|TRBJ1-3
CATMGQGNTIYF
TGTGCCACCATGGGACAGGGAAACACCATATATTTT
>TRBV5-1|few|.|TRBJ1-2
CASSLDSTSGGYTF
TGCGCCAGCAGCTTGGACAGCACCTCTGGAGGCTACACCTTC
>TRBV11-2|.|TRBD2|TRBJ2-1
CASSGRLAGGFSSYNEQFF
TGTGCCAGCAGCGGCCGACTAGCGGGGGGGTTCAGCTCCTACAATGAGCAGTTCTTC
>TRBV18|.|.|TRBJ2-7
CASSGRASSYEQYF
TGTGCCAGCTCGGGCAGGGCAAGCTCCTACGAGCAGTACTTC
>TRBV5-6|.|.|TRBJ1-1
CASSLAAGVEAFF
TGTGCCAGCAGCTTGGCGGCAGGGGTTGAAGCTTTCTTT
>TRBV4-2|.|TRBD2|TRBJ2-5
CASSQTAGEGETQYF
TGTGCCAGCAGCCAAACAGCGGGGGAAGGAGAGACCCAGTACTTC
>TRBV11-2|.|.|TRBJ2-1
CASSFRGSGNYNEQFF
TGTGCCAGCAGCTTCCGTGGGTCAGGGAACTACAATGAGCAGTTCTTC
>TRBV3-1/TRBV3-2|.|TRBD2|TRBJ2-1
CASSHEAGGPFYEQFF
TGTGCCAGCAGCCATGAAGCGGGGGGGCCTTTCTATGAGCAGTTCTTC
>TRBV11-1|.|TRBD2|TRBJ2-2
CASSLAELNTGELFF
TGTGCCAGCAGCCTAGCGGAGTTGAACACCGGGGAGCTGTTTTTT
>TRBV9|.|.|TRBJ2-1
CASSEQASSLSSYNEQFF
TGTGCCAGCAGCGAGCAGGCTAGCAGCCTCAGCTCCTACAATGAGCAGTTCTTC
>TRBV11-3|.|.|TRBJ1-1
CASSTRDGQAFF
TGTGCCAGCAGCACGCGGGACGGACAAGCTTTCTTT